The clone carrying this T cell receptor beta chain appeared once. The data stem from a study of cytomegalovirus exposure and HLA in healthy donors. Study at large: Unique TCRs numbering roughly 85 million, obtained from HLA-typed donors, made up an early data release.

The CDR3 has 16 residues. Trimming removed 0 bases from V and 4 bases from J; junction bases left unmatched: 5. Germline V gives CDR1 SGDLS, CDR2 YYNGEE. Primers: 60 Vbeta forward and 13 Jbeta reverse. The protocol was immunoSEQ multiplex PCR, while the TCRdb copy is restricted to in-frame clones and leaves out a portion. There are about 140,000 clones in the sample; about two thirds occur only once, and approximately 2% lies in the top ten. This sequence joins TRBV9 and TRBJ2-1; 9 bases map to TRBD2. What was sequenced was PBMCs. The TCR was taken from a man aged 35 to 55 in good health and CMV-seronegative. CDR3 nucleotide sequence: TGTGCCAGCAGCGTAGGTGGCGGGGGGGGGTACAATGAGCAGTTCTTC. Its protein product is CASSVGGGGGYNEQFF.